These 10 T cell receptor beta chains were sequenced from one sample in a study of cytomegalovirus exposure and HLA in healthy donors. This PCR relied on a set of 60 Vbeta primers and 13 Jbeta primers. The protocol was immunoSEQ multiplex PCR, while the TCRdb copy is restricted to in-frame clones and leaves out a portion. This table holds 150,000 to 200,000 clones, about 80% found once. Sequencing was carried out using PBMCs. All receptors derive from a woman aged 35 to 49 in good health and CMV-seronegative.

V usage is TRBV11-2 and J usage is TRBJ2-2; TRBD1 might be the D (6 bases). This CDR3 region has 18 residues. Germline CDR1 and CDR2: SGHAT and FQNNGV. Between the trimmed V and J ends, which lost 1 base and 6 bases, there was a span of 21 bases. The CDR3 bases are TGTGCCAGCAGCTTAGGCTATATGAGGGTTAGGGGGTCCGGGGAGCTGTTTTTT. It is translated as CASSLGYMRVRGSGELFF.

This sequence joins TRBV7-2 and TRBJ2-5; 10 bases align to TRBD1. Per germline, CDR1 SGHTA and CDR2 FQGNSA. This CDR3 is 15 amino acids long. Trimming took 5 bases from V and 1 from J; bases not matched to a gene: 4. For the CDR3, the DNA is TGTGCCAGCAGCCAAGGGACAGGGGCCCAAGAGACCCAGTACTTC. Encoded protein: CASSQGTGAQETQYF.

This clone was observed once. The chain joins TRBV10-1 to TRBJ2-7, with 8 bases matching TRBD2. This CDR3 region has 17 residues. Losses at the gene ends were 7 bases for V and 0 bases for J; bases not matched to a gene: 14. From germline, CDR1 is WNHNN and CDR2 SYGVQD (reference sequence). The CDR3 sequence: CASTSGGPEISSYEQYF. The CDR3 nucleotides read TGCGCCAGCACGAGCGGGGGTCCTGAGATTAGCTCCTACGAGCAGTACTTC.

This chain uses TRBV10-3 with TRBJ2-1; 8 positions agree with TRBD1. The trim removed 4 bases at V and 9 bases at J, leaving 8 bases unmatched. Looked up from germline, CDR1 is ENHRY and CDR2 is SYGVKD. CDR3 length: 14 amino acids. The DNA for the CDR3 is TGTGCCATCAGTGGGGGACAGGTTCCTAGTGAGCAGTTCTTC. This sequence encodes CAISGGQVPSEQFF.

This clone was recorded a few times. V usage is TRBV5-8 and J usage is TRBJ1-5; weak D call: TRBD1 (5 bases). Deletions cut 4 bases from V and 6 bases from J, with 20 bases between. Germline CDR1 reads SGHTS; CDR2 reads YDEGEE. This CDR3 comprises 16 residues. The CDR3 protein is CASSAVLWGVGQPQHF. CDR3 bases: TGTGCCAGCAGCGCAGTACTTTGGGGGGTCGGTCAGCCCCAGCATTTT.

The rearrangement links TRBV7-3 to TRBJ2-2, with 12 bases fitting TRBD2. From germline, CDR1 is SGHTA and CDR2 FQGTGA. CDR3 length: 18 amino acids. V shed 5 bases, J shed 0 bases, and the junction held 7 bases outside the gene matches. The CDR3 sequence is CASSRSSGGDANTGELFF. CDR3 DNA: TGTGCCAGCAGCAGATCTAGCGGGGGGGACGCGAACACCGGGGAGCTGTTTTTT.

The chain links TRBV10-2 to TRBJ2-1; tentatively, D is TRBD1 or TRBD2 (5 bases each). The ends were cut back, 10 bases at V and 0 bases at J, with 13 bases in the middle. Germline values: CDR1 WSHSY, CDR2 SAAADI. The CDR3 has 14 amino acids. The chain's CDR3 is CATRVGSSYNEQFF. CDR3 nucleotides: TGCGCCACCAGGGTGGGGAGCTCCTACAATGAGCAGTTCTTC.

This clone was counted between two and nine times. The chain links TRBV7-2 to TRBJ2-2; D unclear. The V and J ends lost 2 bases and 1 base respectively, with 5 bases between them. The CDR3 extends over 14 amino acids. CDR1 SGHTA and CDR2 FQGNSA come from the germline V gene. The CDR3 protein is CASSLLENTGELFF. The CDR3 DNA reads TGTGCCAGCAGCTTACTAGAGAACACCGGGGAGCTGTTTTTT.

This chain links TRBV2 with TRBJ2-3; 8 bases are a match to TRBD2. The junction had 6 bases not matched to a gene; V was cut back by 4 bases and J by 0 bases. CDR1 and CDR2 from the germline V gene are SNHLY and FYNNEI. The CDR3 loop spans 16 amino acids. CDR3 in amino acids: CASSAELAASTDTQYF. Here the CDR3 DNA reads TGTGCCAGCAGTGCCGAACTAGCGGCTAGCACAGATACGCAGTATTTT.

The chain joins TRBV5-1 to TRBJ2-7; 14 bases match TRBD2. There are 16 residues in the CDR3. V lost 4 bases to trimming and J lost 5 bases; unmatched junction nucleotides: 8. Germline CDR1 SGHRS, CDR2 YFSETQ. CDR3: CASSKDGTSGGNEQYF. Here the CDR3 DNA reads TGCGCCAGCAGCAAGGACGGGACTAGCGGGGGAAACGAGCAGTACTTC.